The clone carrying this T cell receptor (beta chain) was seen once. V lost 1 base to trimming and J lost 1 base, with 17 bases between them. The CDR3 extends over 19 amino acids. Germline V gene data show CDR1 as KGHSH and CDR2 as LQKENI. The sample belongs to a study of shared clonotypes between healthy human individuals. CD45RO-negative, CCR7-positively selected cells formed the naive CD8 fraction, excluding terminally differentiated effector memory CD45RA+ cells. Original handling: As immunoSEQ supplied junction-only sequences (without quality scores), filtering differed. TCRdb's table, derived via immunoSEQ multiplex PCR, lists solely in-frame clones and lacks some. V, J and clone size derive from that table, while D and trimming were established from the DNA sequence. Of about 2,200,000 clones in the sample, roughly 91% were seen once.

This chain uses TRBV18 with TRBJ2-6, with a weak D call TRBD2 (5 bases). The receptor's source is a young man in good health. Some clones in this sample may be carry-over from other donors' samples. Sequencing was performed on naive CD8+ T cells from PBMCs. The CDR3 reads CASSPLRETPGSGANVLTF. The CDR3 DNA is TGTGCCAGCTCACCACTTCGAGAGACTCCGGGATCTGGGGCCAACGTCCTGACTTTC.